The present T cell receptor (beta chain) was sequenced within a study of molecular identifiers for immune sequencing clone quantification. In TCRdb, the PCR reads were re-called with MiXCR into one record per CDR3 protein. Among about 640,000 distinct CDR3 sequences listed, less than 20% were seen once. This clonotype was counted at least ten times. Sequenced material: naive CD8+ T cells from blood, with Jurkat cell RNA spiked in. Subset here: FACS-sorted CD8+CD4-CCR7+CD45RA+ naive T cells. The clonotype was recovered from a human donor in good health. Some libraries in this study had Jurkat cell RNA spiked in.

CDR3 in amino acids: CASSLTGMDEKLFF. CDR3 nucleotide sequence: TGTGCCAGCAGTTTAACGGGGATGGATGAAAAACTGTTTTTT. V gene TRBV28 combines with J gene TRBJ1-4, with no clear D. V was shortened by 2 bases and J by 6 bases, with 10 bases between the two germline ends. Germline V gives CDR1 MDHEN, CDR2 SYDVKM. The CDR3 extends over 14 amino acids.